This TCR beta chain originates from a study of T cell repertoires in cytomegalovirus infection. Study-level information: Matching HLA type, along with CMV infection, was indicated by public TCR beta signatures.

Germline V lookup: CDR1 SGHRS, CDR2 YFSETQ. The CDR3 sequence is 14 residues long. V lost 0 bases, J lost 5 bases, and 9 bases lay in between. In regard to this clonotype: What it binds is unknown.

TCRdb itself ran the reads through MiXCR, one entry per CDR3 protein. This table holds 300,000 to 400,000 distinct CDR3 sequences, under 35% found once. This receptor was obtained from a human donor in good health (CMV status not recorded). Some clones in this sample may be carry-over from other donors' samples. The chain joins TRBV5-1 to TRBJ2-1, with D possibly being TRBD2 (7 bases). The sequencing here drew on cultured PBMCs, taken from culture after CMV antigen stimulation. The CDR3 DNA follows: TGCGCCAGCAGCTTGGAGGGGGGGAACAATGAGCAGTTCTTC. Its translation: CASSLEGGNNEQFF.